The 22 T cell receptor beta chains presented below share a single source sample, sequenced in a study of blood T cell repertoires in COVID-19. The method was immunoSEQ multiplex PCR; TCRdb's version includes in-frame clones alone and lacks a portion of them. The table shows hundreds of thousands of clones, with 80% to 90% occurring only once. The material sequenced was PBMCs or T cells enriched from blood (not recorded which). The receptor set was obtained from a woman between 50 and 59 years old who had been exposed to COVID-19.

The rearrangement uses TRBV5-4 and TRBJ2-7, with a tentative D call TRBD2 (5 bases). In germline, CDR1 is SGHNT, CDR2 YYREEE (reference sequence). This CDR3 comprises 13 residues. The V and J ends lost 6 bases and 0 bases respectively, with 10 bases between them. The CDR3, as DNA: TGTGCCAGCAAGGACTCCAACTCCTACGAGCAGTACTTC. Its translation: CASKDSNSYEQYF. Variable domain in full (rest from reference TRBV5-4 and TRBJ2-7): ETGVTQSPTHLIKTRGQQVTLRCSSQSGHNTVSWYQQALGQGPQFIFQYYREEENGRGNFPPRFSGLQFPNYSSELNVNALELDDSALYLCASKDSNSYEQYFGPGTRLTVT.

The chain employs TRBV19 and TRBJ1-4; TRBD1 might be the D (5 bases). The CDR3 is 15 residues long. Trimming stripped 1 base from V and 6 bases from J, with 12 bases between. The germline V gene encodes CDR1 LNHDA and CDR2 SQIVND (reference sequence). The DNA for the CDR3 is TGTGCCAGTAGTATAGGGGGCAGACCTTATGAAAAACTGTTTTTT. Translation: CASSIGGRPYEKLFF.

This chain links TRBV5-1 with TRBJ1-1; possibly TRBD1 for D (5 bases). Germline-derived CDR1 and CDR2 are SGHRS and YFSETQ. V lost 3 bases and J lost 1, with 10 bases in between. CDR3 length: 14 residues. In DNA, the CDR3 is TGCGCCAGCAGCTCGCGACAGACGAACACTGAAGCTTTCTTT. The encoded protein is CASSSRQTNTEAFF.

This sequence joins TRBV7-9 and TRBJ1-1; D not certain. Germline CDR1 SEHNR, CDR2 FQNEAQ (reference sequence). The CDR3 is 13 amino acids. Trimming cost V 5 bases and J 0 bases, with 7 bases left between them. In nucleotides, the CDR3 is TGTGCCAGCAGCCATGAGGTGAACACTGAAGCTTTCTTT. This codes for CASSHEVNTEAFF.

V and J are TRBV5-6 and TRBJ1-2, with D perhaps TRBD1 (5 bases). CDR3 length: 13 amino acids. V gave up 3 bases and J gave up 6 bases, with 12 bases separating them. Germline CDR1 is SGHDT and CDR2 is YYEEEE. This CDR3 reads CASSWRAGNGYTF. CDR3 sequence (DNA): TGTGCCAGCAGCTGGAGGGCAGGGAATGGCTACACCTTC.

The V call is TRBV4-2, the J call TRBJ2-1; TRBD2 aligns across 10 bases. CDR3 length: 15 amino acids. Germline CDR1 and CDR2: LGHNA and YNFKEQ. The V and J ends lost 0 bases and 9 bases, in that order; junction bases with no gene match: 5. Here the CDR3 DNA reads TGTGCCAGCAGCCAAGAGAGCGGGGGGGCTCGTGAGCAGTTCTTC. It encodes CASSQESGGAREQFF.

This clone occurred once. The chain carries TRBV3-1 (or the pseudogene TRBV3-2) and TRBJ2-1; 7 positions agree with TRBD2. V was pared by 4 bases and J by 4 bases, with 7 bases of the junction left unmatched. This CDR3 contains 15 residues. Looked up from germline, CDR1 is LGHDT and CDR2 is YNNKEL (reference sequence). The CDR3 DNA reads as TGTGCCAGCAGCCGCCCGGGGGGTCCATACAATGAGCAGTTCTTC. Translated: CASSRPGGPYNEQFF.

The V and J genes are TRBV4-1 and TRBJ1-1; a possible D gene is TRBD1 (5 bases). CDR3 length equals 16 residues. The germline V gene has CDR1 MGHRA and CDR2 YSYEKL. With 4 bases removed from V and 0 bases from J, the gap between germline ends came to 15 bases. The DNA of the CDR3 is TGCGCCAGCAGCCCACCTGGGAACAGGTTGAACACTGAAGCTTTCTTT. Its translation is CASSPPGNRLNTEAFF.

The V and J genes are TRBV19 and TRBJ1-2; no clear D. Germline CDR1 is LNHDA and CDR2 is SQIVND (reference sequence). The CDR3 loop spans 17 amino acids. Trimming shortened V by 3 bases and J by 5 bases, and 22 bases separated the two germline ends. The CDR3 reads CASSMFGSWSTDYGYTF. Here the CDR3 DNA reads TGTGCCAGTAGTATGTTCGGGAGTTGGTCCACCGATTATGGCTACACCTTC.

The chain couples TRBV18 to TRBJ2-7; weak D call: TRBD2 (6 bases). The CDR3 consists of 13 residues. CDR1 and CDR2 from the germline V gene are KGHSH and LQKENI. The V and J ends lost 3 bases and 2 bases respectively, with 8 bases between them. The CDR3 is CASSPSGAYEQYF. For the CDR3, the DNA is TGTGCCAGCTCACCTTCGGGGGCCTACGAGCAGTACTTC. The full variable domain, in which reference TRBV18 and TRBJ2-7 provide the parts outside the CDR3, is NAGVMQNPRHLVRRRGQEARLRCSPMKGHSHVYWYRQLPEEGLKFMVYLQKENIIDESGMPKERFSAEFPKEGPSILRIQQVVRGDSAAYFCASSPSGAYEQYFGPGTRLTVT.

The gene calls are TRBV5-1 and TRBJ2-7; 8 nucleotides line up with TRBD2. Germline values: CDR1 SGHRS, CDR2 YFSETQ. The CDR3 is 15 residues long. With V trimmed by 0 bases and J by 0 bases, 2 bases remained unmatched. CDR3 nucleotide sequence: TGCGCCAGCAGCTTGGTCGGGACTAGCTCCTACGAGCAGTACTTC. The encoded protein is CASSLVGTSSYEQYF.

The V gene is TRBV19, the J gene TRBJ2-7; TRBD1 is a possible D gene (5 bases). Germline V gene data show CDR1 as LNHDA and CDR2 as SQIVND (reference sequence). CDR3 size: 15 residues. V was clipped by 3 bases and J by 1 base, with 13 bases between them. The CDR3 DNA reads TGTGCCAGTAGTATTTTCGGGCAGGGATCCTACGAGCAGTACTTC. The encoded protein is CASSIFGQGSYEQYF.

The genes are TRBV5-1 and TRBJ1-1; 7 bases agree with TRBD1. Germline V lookup: CDR1 SGHRS, CDR2 YFSETQ. The length of the CDR3 is 17 residues. V lost 4 bases to trimming and J lost 0 bases; unmatched junction nucleotides: 12. As DNA, the CDR3 is TGCGCCAGCAGCCGCCCCACAGGGGTAGGTATGAACACTGAAGCTTTCTTT. Its protein product is CASSRPTGVGMNTEAFF.

This chain links TRBV5-1 with TRBJ2-3, with TRBD2 as a possible D gene (5 bases). Germline-derived CDR1 and CDR2 are SGHRS and YFSETQ. V lost 2 bases and J lost 0, with 10 bases in between. The CDR3 has 15 residues. The CDR3 region has the DNA TGCGCCAGCAGCTTAGCTAGCAGTAGCACAGATACGCAGTATTTT. Encoded protein: CASSLASSSTDTQYF.

The CDR3 bases are TGTGCCAGCAGTGAGAGCGGGGGTACAGATACGCAGTATTTT. Translation gives CASSESGGTDTQYF. The chain couples TRBV2 to TRBJ2-3, with 8 bases fitting TRBD2. CDR1 is SNHLY and CDR2 is FYNNEI in the germline V gene. The CDR3 runs 14 residues. With 3 bases clipped from V and 3 bases from J, the junction kept 2 bases outside the gene matches.

The chain joins TRBV28 to TRBJ1-1; TRBD1 agrees at 11 bases. Losses at the gene ends were 5 bases for V and 4 bases for J; bases not matched to a gene: 6. The CDR3 is 15 residues long. Germline V CDR1 and CDR2: MDHEN, SYDVKM. CDR3 protein: CASSLTGTGGTEAFF. The CDR3 DNA reads TGTGCCAGCAGTCTCACCGGGACAGGGGGCACTGAAGCTTTCTTT. The whole variable domain, filled in from reference TRBV28 and TRBJ1-1, reads DVKVTQSSRYLVKRTGEKVFLECVQDMDHENMFWYRQDPGLGLRLIYFSYDVKMKEKGDIPEGYSVSREKKERFSLILESASTNQTSMYLCASSLTGTGGTEAFFGQGTRLTVV.

This clone came up once. The V and J genes are TRBV4-1 and TRBJ1-4, with D uncertain. The V and J ends lost 0 bases and 2 bases respectively, with 13 bases between them. This CDR3 is 17 amino acids long. In germline, CDR1 is MGHRA, CDR2 YSYEKL. CDR3: CASSQERGVSTNEKLFF. In nucleotides, the CDR3 is TGCGCCAGCAGCCAAGAGAGAGGTGTATCGACTAATGAAAAACTGTTTTTT.

The chain recombines TRBV9 with TRBJ2-5, with 9 nucleotides matching TRBD1. The V segment lost 3 bases and the J segment 7 bases; nucleotides outside the gene matches: 7. The CDR3 runs to 14 residues. Germline CDR1 is SGDLS and CDR2 is YYNGEE. The CDR3 loop is CASSGQGVGLTQYF. The CDR3 region has the DNA TGTGCCAGCAGCGGACAGGGGGTTGGGTTGACCCAGTACTTC. The full variable domain, rest sourced from reference TRBV9 and TRBJ2-5, is DSGVTQTPKHLITATGQRVTLRCSPRSGDLSVYWYQQSLDQGLQFLIQYYNGEERAKGNILERFSAQQFPDLHSELNLSSLELGDSALYFCASSGQGVGLTQYFGPGTRLLVL.

The genes are TRBV6-5 and TRBJ2-7; 9 bases line up with TRBD1. CDR1 and CDR2 from the germline V gene are MNHEY and SVGAGI. CDR3 length: 14 amino acids. Germline trimming cut 7 bases from V and 3 bases from J; bases unmatched to any gene: 7. This CDR3 reads CASTTLGQGYEQYF. The CDR3 DNA follows: TGTGCCAGCACCACCTTGGGACAGGGCTACGAGCAGTACTTC.

The chain couples TRBV5-5 to TRBJ2-5, with TRBD2 matching over 8 bases. The CDR3 spans 16 residues. The germline gives CDR1 SGHKS, CDR2 YYEKEE (reference sequence). With V trimmed by 1 base and J by 4 bases, 9 bases remained unmatched. The CDR3 sequence: CASSLRSGGGRETQYF. The CDR3, as DNA: TGTGCCAGCAGCTTGCGTTCCGGCGGGGGGAGAGAGACCCAGTACTTC.

This chain connects TRBV7-5 to TRBJ1-4; the table calls TRBD1, which could not be checked here. TRBV7-5 is marked as a pseudogene. The length of the CDR3 is 16 residues. The CDR3 nucleotides read TGTGCCAGAAGCTCTGCCCTAAGGACAGCCTCTGAAAAACTGTTTTTT. Protein product: CARSSALRTASEKLFF.

The chain has TRBV9 and TRBJ2-6, with TRBD1 as a possible D gene (6 bases). In germline, CDR1 is SGDLS, CDR2 YYNGEE. This CDR3 contains 20 residues. Trimming left V 4 bases short and J 0 bases short, with 23 bases between. CDR3 in amino acids: CASSPYRELIPLSGANVLTF. DNA for the CDR3: TGTGCCAGCAGCCCTTACAGGGAACTCATCCCTCTCTCTGGGGCCAACGTCCTGACTTTC. Combining the CDR3 with reference TRBV9 and TRBJ2-6 gives the whole variable domain DSGVTQTPKHLITATGQRVTLRCSPRSGDLSVYWYQQSLDQGLQFLIQYYNGEERAKGNILERFSAQQFPDLHSELNLSSLELGDSALYFCASSPYRELIPLSGANVLTFGAGSRLTVL.